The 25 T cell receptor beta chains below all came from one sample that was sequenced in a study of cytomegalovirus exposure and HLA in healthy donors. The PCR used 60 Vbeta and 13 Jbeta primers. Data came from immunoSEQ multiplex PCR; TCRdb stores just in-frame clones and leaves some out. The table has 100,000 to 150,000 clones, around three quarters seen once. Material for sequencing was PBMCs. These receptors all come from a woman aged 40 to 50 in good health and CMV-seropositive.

CDR3 nucleotides: TGTGCCAGTACCCCGAAGGGGCAGGATTACAATGAGCAGTTCTTC. It yields the protein CASTPKGQDYNEQFF. The genes are TRBV19 and TRBJ2-1, with D maybe TRBD1 (5 bases). The ends were cut back, 7 bases at V and 4 bases at J, with 17 bases in the middle. This CDR3 is built from 15 residues. The germline V gene encodes CDR1 LNHDA and CDR2 SQIVND (reference sequence).

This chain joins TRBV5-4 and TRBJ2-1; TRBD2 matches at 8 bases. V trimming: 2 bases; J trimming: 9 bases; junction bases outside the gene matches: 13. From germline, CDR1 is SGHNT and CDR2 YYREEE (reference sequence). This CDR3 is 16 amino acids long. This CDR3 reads CASSFLAGGPRVEQFF. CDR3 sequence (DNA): TGTGCCAGCAGCTTTCTGGCGGGAGGCCCCAGGGTTGAGCAGTTCTTC.

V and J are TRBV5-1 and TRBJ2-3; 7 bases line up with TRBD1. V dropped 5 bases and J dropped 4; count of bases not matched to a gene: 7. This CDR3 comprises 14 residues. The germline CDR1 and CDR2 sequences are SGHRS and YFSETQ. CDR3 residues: CASSTGQLSDTQYF. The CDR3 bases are TGCGCCAGCAGTACGGGACAGCTCTCAGATACGCAGTATTTT.

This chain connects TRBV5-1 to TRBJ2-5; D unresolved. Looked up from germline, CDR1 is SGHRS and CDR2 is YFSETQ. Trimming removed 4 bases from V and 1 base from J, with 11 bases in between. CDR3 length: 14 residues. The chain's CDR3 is CASSPFRSQETQYF. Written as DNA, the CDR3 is TGCGCCAGCAGCCCCTTTCGGTCCCAAGAGACCCAGTACTTC.

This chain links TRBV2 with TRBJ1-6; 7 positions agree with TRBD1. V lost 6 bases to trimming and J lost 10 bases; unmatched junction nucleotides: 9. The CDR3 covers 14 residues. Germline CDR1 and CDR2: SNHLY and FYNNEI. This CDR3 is CASRTGTEKSPLHF. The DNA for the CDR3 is TGTGCCAGCAGGACCGGGACAGAAAAATCACCCCTCCACTTT.

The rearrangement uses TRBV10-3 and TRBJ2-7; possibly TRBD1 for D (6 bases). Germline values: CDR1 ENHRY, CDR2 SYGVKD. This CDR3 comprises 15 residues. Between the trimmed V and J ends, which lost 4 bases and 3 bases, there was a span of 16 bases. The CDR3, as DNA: TGTGCCATCAGTGCTTCTCGACAGGAGTACTACGAGCAGTACTTC. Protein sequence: CAISASRQEYYEQYF.

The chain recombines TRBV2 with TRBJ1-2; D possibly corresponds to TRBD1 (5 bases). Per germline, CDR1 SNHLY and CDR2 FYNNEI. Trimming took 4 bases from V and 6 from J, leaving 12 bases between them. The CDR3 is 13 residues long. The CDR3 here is CASSVGSGNGYTF. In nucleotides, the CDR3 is TGTGCCAGCAGTGTAGGTTCAGGGAATGGCTACACCTTC.

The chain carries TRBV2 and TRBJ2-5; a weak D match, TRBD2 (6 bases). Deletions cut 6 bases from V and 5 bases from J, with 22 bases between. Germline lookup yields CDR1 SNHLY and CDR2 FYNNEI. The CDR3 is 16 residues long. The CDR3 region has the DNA TGTGCCAGCAGGGGAATTTTAGCCCAAGGAGGGGAGACCCAGTACTTC. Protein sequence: CASRGILAQGGETQYF.

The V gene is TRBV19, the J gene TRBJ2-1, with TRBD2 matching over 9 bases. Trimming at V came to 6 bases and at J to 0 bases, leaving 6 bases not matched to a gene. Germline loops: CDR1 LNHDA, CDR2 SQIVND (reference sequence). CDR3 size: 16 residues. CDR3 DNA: TGTGCCAGTAGCCGTGGTAGCGGGAGCTCCTACAATGAGCAGTTCTTC. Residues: CASSRGSGSSYNEQFF.

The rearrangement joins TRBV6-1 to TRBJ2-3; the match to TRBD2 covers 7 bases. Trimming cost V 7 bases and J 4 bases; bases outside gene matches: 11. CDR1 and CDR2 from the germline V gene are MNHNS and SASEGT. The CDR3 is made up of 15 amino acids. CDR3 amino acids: CASTQWGGVADTQYF. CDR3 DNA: TGTGCCAGCACCCAATGGGGGGGAGTGGCAGATACGCAGTATTTT.

CDR3 coding DNA: TGTGCCAGCAGCTTAGTGGGCAGGGGGAGAGGTGGGCCCCAGCATTTT. It codes for CASSLVGRGRGGPQHF. The chain carries TRBV7-8 and TRBJ1-5, with 7 bases fitting TRBD1. The trim removed 1 base at V and 9 bases at J, leaving 12 bases unmatched. This CDR3 spans 16 amino acids. Germline values: CDR1 SGHVS, CDR2 FQNEAQ.

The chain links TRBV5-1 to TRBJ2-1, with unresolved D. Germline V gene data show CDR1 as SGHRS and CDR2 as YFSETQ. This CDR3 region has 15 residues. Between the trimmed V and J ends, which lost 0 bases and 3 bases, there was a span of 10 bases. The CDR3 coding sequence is TGCGCCAGCAGCTTGGATCCCGTTGTCTACAATGAGCAGTTCTTC. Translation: CASSLDPVVYNEQFF.

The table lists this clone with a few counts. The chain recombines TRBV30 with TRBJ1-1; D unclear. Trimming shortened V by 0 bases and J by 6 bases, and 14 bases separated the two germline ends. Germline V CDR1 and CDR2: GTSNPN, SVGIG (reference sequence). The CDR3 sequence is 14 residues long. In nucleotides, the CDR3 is TGTGCCTGGAGTGTATTAGACCTAGGCGCTGAAGCTTTCTTT. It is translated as CAWSVLDLGAEAFF.

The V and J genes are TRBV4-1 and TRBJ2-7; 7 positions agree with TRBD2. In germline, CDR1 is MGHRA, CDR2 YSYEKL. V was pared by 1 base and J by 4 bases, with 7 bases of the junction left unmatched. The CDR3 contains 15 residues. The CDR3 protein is CASSQGLAPRYEQYF. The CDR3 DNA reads TGCGCCAGCAGCCAAGGACTAGCACCGAGATACGAGCAGTACTTC.

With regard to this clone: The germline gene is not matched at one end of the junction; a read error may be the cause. CDR3 residues: CASSMERDLIF. The CDR3 DNA is TGTGCCAGTAGTATGGAGCGGGACTTAATCTTT. The V and J genes are TRBV19 and TRBJ1-1, with D possibly being TRBD1 (5 bases). Germline CDR1 reads LNHDA; CDR2 reads SQIVND (reference sequence). The CDR3 runs to 11 residues.

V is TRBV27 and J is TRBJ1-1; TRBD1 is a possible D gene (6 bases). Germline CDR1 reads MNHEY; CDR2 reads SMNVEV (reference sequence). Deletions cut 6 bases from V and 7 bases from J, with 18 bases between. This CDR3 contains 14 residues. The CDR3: CASRYREGSGEAFF. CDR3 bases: TGTGCCAGCAGGTACAGGGAGGGTAGTGGTGAAGCTTTCTTT.

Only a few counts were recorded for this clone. The CDR3 bases are TGTGCCAGCAGCTTAGAGCTGAGGAACACTGAAGCTTTCTTT. Translated, it gives CASSLELRNTEAFF. The V call is TRBV7-9, the J call TRBJ1-1; D unresolved. Germline assignment: CDR1 SEHNR and CDR2 FQNEAQ (reference sequence). This CDR3 is built from 14 residues. Trimming took 1 base from V and 1 from J, leaving 7 bases between them.

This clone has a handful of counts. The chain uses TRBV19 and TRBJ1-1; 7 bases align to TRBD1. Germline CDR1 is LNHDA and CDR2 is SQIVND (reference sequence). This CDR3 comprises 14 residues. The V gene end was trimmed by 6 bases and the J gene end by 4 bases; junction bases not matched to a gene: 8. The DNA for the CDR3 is TGTGCCAGTAGGCCAGGGACAGCCGGCACTGAAGCTTTCTTT. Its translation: CASRPGTAGTEAFF.

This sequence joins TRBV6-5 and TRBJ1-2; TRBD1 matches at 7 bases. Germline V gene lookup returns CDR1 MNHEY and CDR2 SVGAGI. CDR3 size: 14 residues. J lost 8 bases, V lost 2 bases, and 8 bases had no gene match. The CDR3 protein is CASSYRDRASGYTF. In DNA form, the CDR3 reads TGTGCCAGCAGTTACAGAGACAGGGCCTCGGGCTACACCTTC.

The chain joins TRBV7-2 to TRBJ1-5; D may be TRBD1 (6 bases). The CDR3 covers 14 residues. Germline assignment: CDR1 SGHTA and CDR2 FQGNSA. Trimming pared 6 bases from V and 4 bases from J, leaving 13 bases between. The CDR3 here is CASRSYQGNQPQHF. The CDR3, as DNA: TGTGCCAGCAGATCATATCAGGGGAATCAGCCCCAGCATTTT.

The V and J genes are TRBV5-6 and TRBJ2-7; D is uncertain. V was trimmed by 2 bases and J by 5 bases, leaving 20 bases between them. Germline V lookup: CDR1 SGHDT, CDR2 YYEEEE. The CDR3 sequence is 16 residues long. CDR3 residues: CASSFSMVQLTDEQYF. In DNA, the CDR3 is TGTGCCAGCAGCTTCTCCATGGTACAGCTGACCGACGAGCAGTACTTC.

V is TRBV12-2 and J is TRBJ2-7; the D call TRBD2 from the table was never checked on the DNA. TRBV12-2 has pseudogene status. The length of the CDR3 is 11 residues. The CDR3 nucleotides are TGTGCAAGTCTCTCCTCCTACGAGCAGTACTTC. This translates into CASLSSYEQYF.

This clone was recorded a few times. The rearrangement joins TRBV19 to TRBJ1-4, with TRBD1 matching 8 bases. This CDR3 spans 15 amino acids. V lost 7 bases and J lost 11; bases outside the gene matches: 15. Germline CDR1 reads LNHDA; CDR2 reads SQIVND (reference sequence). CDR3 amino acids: CASNLNTGQGRKLFF. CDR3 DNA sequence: TGTGCCAGTAACCTCAATACCGGACAGGGCCGGAAACTGTTTTTT.

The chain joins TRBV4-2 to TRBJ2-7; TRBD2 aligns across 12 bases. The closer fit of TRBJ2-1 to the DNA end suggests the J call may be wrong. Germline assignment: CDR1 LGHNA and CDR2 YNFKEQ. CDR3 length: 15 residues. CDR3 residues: CASRTSGGSYNEQFF. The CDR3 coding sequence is TGTGCCAGCAGGACTAGCGGGGGCTCCTACAATGAGCAGTTCTTC.

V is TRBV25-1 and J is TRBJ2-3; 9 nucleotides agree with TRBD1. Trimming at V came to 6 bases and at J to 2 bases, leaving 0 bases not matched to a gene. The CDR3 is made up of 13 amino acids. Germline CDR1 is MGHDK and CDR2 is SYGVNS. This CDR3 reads CASRQGATDTQYF. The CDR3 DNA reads TGTGCCAGCAGACAGGGGGCCACAGATACGCAGTATTTT.